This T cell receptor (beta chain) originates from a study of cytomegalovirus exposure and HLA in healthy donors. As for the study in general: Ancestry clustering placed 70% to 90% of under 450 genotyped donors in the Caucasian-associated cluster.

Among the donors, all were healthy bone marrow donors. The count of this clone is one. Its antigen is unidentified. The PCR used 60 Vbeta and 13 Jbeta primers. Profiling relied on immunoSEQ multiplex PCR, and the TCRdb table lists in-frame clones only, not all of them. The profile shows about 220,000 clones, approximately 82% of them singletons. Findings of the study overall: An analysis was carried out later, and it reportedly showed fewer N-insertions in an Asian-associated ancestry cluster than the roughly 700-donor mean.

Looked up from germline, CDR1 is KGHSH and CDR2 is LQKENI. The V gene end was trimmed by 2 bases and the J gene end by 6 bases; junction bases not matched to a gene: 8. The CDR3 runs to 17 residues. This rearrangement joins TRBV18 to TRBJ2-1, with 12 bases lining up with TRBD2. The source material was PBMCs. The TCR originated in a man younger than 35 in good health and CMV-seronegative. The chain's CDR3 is CASSPKTGTSGPNEQFF. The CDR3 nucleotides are TGTGCCAGCTCACCAAAGACTGGGACTAGCGGGCCCAATGAGCAGTTCTTC.